The present T cell receptor beta chain was sequenced within a study of spatial heterogeneity in lung cancer. Across the whole study: Unique TCR and UMI combinations averaged more than ten appearances each in raw reads. Study-level findings and limits: Expanded tumor TCRs that were ubiquitous appeared in blood more at resection than follow-up.

Noted time point: blood at routine non-recurrence follow-up after resection. Tumor, nontumor lung or frozen PBMC supplied whole RNA, sequenced without sorting. Concerning this clonotype: The antigen is not known.

Germline CDR1 reads LGHDT; CDR2 reads YNNKEL (reference sequence). The germline V and J ends were trimmed by 1 base and 7 bases, with 13 bases remaining between them. The CDR3 runs 14 residues. Single TCR cDNA molecules each had their own unique molecular identifier. MiXCR was run by TCRdb on the 5' RACE reads, yielding one entry per CDR3 protein. The data contain 110,000 or so distinct CDR3 sequences, roughly 10% of them seen just once; the ten biggest clones take up roughly a quarter. This chain connects TRBV3-1 to TRBJ1-2; D not resolved. This clonotype was obtained from a female donor with early-stage non-small cell lung cancer. The sequencing used PBMCs, collected at follow-up. The CDR3 sequence: CASSQVRLGGGYTF. CDR3 coding DNA: TGTGCCAGCAGCCAAGTTAGACTGGGTGGTGGCTACACCTTC.